These T cell receptor beta chains were read from a single sample in a study of T-cell memory formation after mild COVID-19. From the 5' RACE reads, TCRdb called clonotypes with MiXCR, one entry per CDR3 protein. The sample shows approximately 150,000 distinct CDR3 sequences, 6% of them seen only once. The specimen sequenced was PBMCs or a T cell subset sorted from them (not recorded which). These receptors were taken from an adult woman who had mild COVID-19 (a few samples of this study predate the infection). Cell type and time point are not known. The conserved cysteine and the conserved F or W are not part of the CDR3 here.

cdr3_aa: AWRVWDETEAF; j_call: TRBJ1-1; v_call: TRBV30
cdr3_aa: ATSRDLGNYEQY; j_call: TRBJ2-7; v_call: TRBV15
cdr3_aa: ASSQELAGGLGLANEQF; j_call: TRBJ2-1; v_call: TRBV4-1
cdr3_aa: ASSLGTGGAGTQY; j_call: TRBJ2-5; v_call: TRBV7-3
cdr3_aa: ASSFETGQTGELF; j_call: TRBJ2-2; v_call: TRBV12-3/TRBV12-4
cdr3_aa: ASSPLNPGTEAF; j_call: TRBJ1-1; v_call: TRBV5-1
cdr3_aa: ASSLRRENTDTQY; j_call: TRBJ2-3; v_call: TRBV12-3/TRBV12-4
cdr3_aa: ASSYSAGNIPPNYGYT; j_call: TRBJ1-2; v_call: TRBV6-6
cdr3_aa: ASSSALYEQY; j_call: TRBJ2-7; v_call: TRBV6-5
cdr3_aa: ASRSWRGSGELF; j_call: TRBJ2-2; v_call: TRBV12-3/TRBV12-4
cdr3_aa: ASSQDRGFAGELF; j_call: TRBJ2-2; v_call: TRBV3-1
cdr3_aa: ATAVSSRNTGELF; j_call: TRBJ2-2; v_call: TRBV24-1
cdr3_aa: ASRFRWRMTQY; j_call: TRBJ2-5; v_call: TRBV6-2/TRBV6-3
cdr3_aa: ASSTDSASSYEQY; j_call: TRBJ2-7; v_call: TRBV7-9
cdr3_aa: ASSLMRTGELF; j_call: TRBJ2-2; v_call: TRBV11-2
cdr3_aa: ASTRGTASSYEQY; j_call: TRBJ2-7; v_call: TRBV4-2
cdr3_aa: ASSSRLAGTDEQY; j_call: TRBJ2-7; v_call: TRBV27
cdr3_aa: ASSTPAGVVHEQY; j_call: TRBJ2-7; v_call: TRBV2
cdr3_aa: SARDSRRATTFTDTQY; j_call: TRBJ2-3; v_call: TRBV20-1
cdr3_aa: ASSRTGGNEQF; j_call: TRBJ2-1; v_call: TRBV6-4
cdr3_aa: ATSTKGLNQPQH; j_call: TRBJ1-5; v_call: TRBV15
cdr3_aa: ASSLEGHGYT; j_call: TRBJ1-2; v_call: TRBV5-1
cdr3_aa: ASEGGLAGYNEQF; j_call: TRBJ2-1; v_call: TRBV6-2/TRBV6-3
cdr3_aa: ASSYGALTDTQY; j_call: TRBJ2-3; v_call: TRBV5-1
cdr3_aa: ASSFGSTYNEQF; j_call: TRBJ2-1; v_call: TRBV5-1
cdr3_aa: ASSLVRFSGGAGYEQY; j_call: TRBJ2-7; v_call: TRBV7-8
cdr3_aa: ASSNLGTGPPGAQY; j_call: TRBJ2-5; v_call: TRBV21-1
cdr3_aa: ASSRTGGISYT; j_call: TRBJ1-2; v_call: TRBV12-3/TRBV12-4
cdr3_aa: AWSVQETQY; j_call: TRBJ2-5; v_call: TRBV30
cdr3_aa: ASSLGIAGRDTQY; j_call: TRBJ2-3; v_call: TRBV12-3/TRBV12-4
cdr3_aa: ASSLEGQGIYNEQF; j_call: TRBJ2-1; v_call: TRBV5-1
cdr3_aa: AISSGGRTSTDTQY; j_call: TRBJ2-3; v_call: TRBV10-3
cdr3_aa: ASSPPWSGYNEQF; j_call: TRBJ2-1; v_call: TRBV27
cdr3_aa: SVEDLGGDEQF; j_call: TRBJ2-1; v_call: TRBV29-1
cdr3_aa: AWSVRQRGEAF; j_call: TRBJ1-1; v_call: TRBV30
cdr3_aa: ASSKDPQGEQF; j_call: TRBJ2-1; v_call: TRBV5-1
cdr3_aa: ASSPGQGGVHGELF; j_call: TRBJ2-2; v_call: TRBV5-1
cdr3_aa: ASSLGPGGARNSPLH; j_call: TRBJ1-6; v_call: TRBV12-3/TRBV12-4
cdr3_aa: ASSSPALPSGYEQY; j_call: TRBJ2-7; v_call: TRBV5-4
cdr3_aa: ATSGQGHTGELF; j_call: TRBJ2-2; v_call: TRBV24-1
cdr3_aa: ASRVLASRLAKNIQY; j_call: TRBJ2-4; v_call: TRBV2
cdr3_aa: ASSSSLNQPQH; j_call: TRBJ1-5; v_call: TRBV11-2
cdr3_aa: SATVGTAPDDEQF; j_call: TRBJ2-1; v_call: TRBV20-1
cdr3_aa: ASSQDWTGGGQPQH; j_call: TRBJ1-5; v_call: TRBV4-1
cdr3_aa: ASSYSIGSNTGELF; j_call: TRBJ2-2; v_call: TRBV5-4
cdr3_aa: AWSVGVGRLNTEAF; j_call: TRBJ1-1; v_call: TRBV30
cdr3_aa: ASTDRQNTEAF; j_call: TRBJ1-1; v_call: TRBV5-1
cdr3_aa: ASSPDTWGDSPLH; j_call: TRBJ1-6; v_call: TRBV5-1
cdr3_aa: SAGRLNTEAF; j_call: TRBJ1-1; v_call: TRBV20-1
cdr3_aa: ASRSGTSYGYT; j_call: TRBJ1-2; v_call: TRBV7-9
cdr3_aa: ASSRTSGRWDEQF; j_call: TRBJ2-1; v_call: TRBV12-3/TRBV12-4
cdr3_aa: ASSLAGGTAYNEQF; j_call: TRBJ2-1; v_call: TRBV7-9
cdr3_aa: ASSQQGGQPQH; j_call: TRBJ1-5; v_call: TRBV6-5
cdr3_aa: ASSFEAGGPVNGANVLT; j_call: TRBJ2-6; v_call: TRBV12-3/TRBV12-4